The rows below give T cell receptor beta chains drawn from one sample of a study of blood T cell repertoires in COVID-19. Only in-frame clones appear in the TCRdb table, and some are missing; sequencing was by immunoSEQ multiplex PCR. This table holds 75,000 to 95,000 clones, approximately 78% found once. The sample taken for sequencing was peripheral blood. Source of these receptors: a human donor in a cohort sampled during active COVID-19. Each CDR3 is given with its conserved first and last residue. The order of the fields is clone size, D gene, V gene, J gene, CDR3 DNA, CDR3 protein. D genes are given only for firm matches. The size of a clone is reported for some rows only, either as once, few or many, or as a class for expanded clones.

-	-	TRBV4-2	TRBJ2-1	TGTGCCAGTTCACAAGGAGGCCCTGGACGAGGTGAGCAGTTCTTC	CASSQGGPGRGEQFF
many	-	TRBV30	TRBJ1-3	TGTGCCTGGAGTGTACGGGGTTTCGGAAACACCATATATTTT	CAWSVRGFGNTIYF
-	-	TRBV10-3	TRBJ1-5	TGTGCCATCAGCTCCACAGGGTCTCAGCCCCAGCATTTT	CAISSTGSQPQHF
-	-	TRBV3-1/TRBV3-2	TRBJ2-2	TGTGCCAGCAGCCACGCTGTTAGGCGGGGCACCGGGGAGCTGTTTTTT	CASSHAVRRGTGELFF
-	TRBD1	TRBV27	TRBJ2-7	TGTGCCAGCAGTCTGGACAGGGATTACGAGCAGTACTTC	CASSLDRDYEQYF
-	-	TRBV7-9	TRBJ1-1	TGTGCCAGCAGCCTCCGTTCGGGTACTGAAGCTTTCTTT	CASSLRSGTEAFF
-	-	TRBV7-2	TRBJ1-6	TGTGCCAGCAGCTTAGTGGGGGGGGGCTCCTATAATTCACCCCTCCACTTT	CASSLVGGGSYNSPLHF
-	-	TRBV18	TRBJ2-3	TGTGCCAGCTCACCAGGGCTAGATACGCAGTATTTT	CASSPGLDTQYF
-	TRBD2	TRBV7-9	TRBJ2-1	TGTGCCAGCAGGCGGGGAGGGACTAGCCTTTTCTTC	CASRRGGTSLFF
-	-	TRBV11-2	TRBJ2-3	TGTGCCAGCAGCCCTAAAACAGATACGCAGTATTTT	CASSPKTDTQYF
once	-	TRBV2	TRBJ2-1	TGTGCCAGTAAGCTGGTCTCCTACAATGAGCAGTTCTTC	CASKLVSYNEQFF
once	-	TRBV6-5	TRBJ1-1	TGTGCCAGCAGCGAGGAGCCCAGGGGGAACACTGAAGCTTTCTTT	CASSEEPRGNTEAFF
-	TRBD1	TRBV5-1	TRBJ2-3	TGCGCCAGCAGCTCAGGGACAGGGGACTTCACAGATACGCAGTATTTT	CASSSGTGDFTDTQYF
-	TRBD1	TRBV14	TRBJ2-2	TGTGCCAGCAATACTAGGACAGGGGAGACCGGGGAGCTGTTTTTT	CASNTRTGETGELFF
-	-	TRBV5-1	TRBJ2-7	TGCGCCAGCAGCTTGGTGCAGGGCTACGAGCAGTACTTC	CASSLVQGYEQYF
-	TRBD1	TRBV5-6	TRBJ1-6	TGTGCCAGCAGCTCCGACAGGGGGCTTAATTCACCCCTCCACTTT	CASSSDRGLNSPLHF
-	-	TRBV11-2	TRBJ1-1	TGTGCCAGCAGCTTATCCAGGGTGAACACTGAAGCTTTCTTT	CASSLSRVNTEAFF
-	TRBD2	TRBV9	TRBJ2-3	TGTGCCAGCAGCCCGAGTGGGGGTAGCGGGGGAGGGAGCACAGATACGCAGTATTTT	CASSPSGGSGGGSTDTQYF
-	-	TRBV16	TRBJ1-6	TGTGCCAGCAGCCAATTTGGTCGACAGACAAATTCACCCCTCCACTTT	CASSQFGRQTNSPLHF
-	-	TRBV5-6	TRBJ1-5	TGTGCCAGCAGCCCTGGAGGCAATCAGCCCCAGCATTTT	CASSPGGNQPQHF
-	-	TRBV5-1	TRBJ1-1	TGCGCCAGCAGCGCAGCCTCGGGGATGAACACTGAAGCTTTCTTT	CASSAASGMNTEAFF
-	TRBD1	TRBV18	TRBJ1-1	TGTGCCAGCTCACCACGCTACAGGGGGAACACTGAAGCTTTCTTT	CASSPRYRGNTEAFF
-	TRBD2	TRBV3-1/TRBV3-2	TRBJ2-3	TGTGCCAGCAGCCAAGAAGCTAGCGGGCTTACAGATACGCAGTATTTT	CASSQEASGLTDTQYF
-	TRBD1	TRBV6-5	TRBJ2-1	TGTGCCAGCAGTTACCAGGGACAGGATTACAATGAGCAGTTCTTC	CASSYQGQDYNEQFF
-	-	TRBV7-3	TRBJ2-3	TGTGCCAGCAGCTCTACTAGCTACGGAGATACGCAGTATTTT	CASSSTSYGDTQYF
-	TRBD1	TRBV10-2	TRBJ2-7	TGCGCCAGCAGGAGGGGACAGGGGGCCCAGCAGTACTTC	CASRRGQGAQQYF
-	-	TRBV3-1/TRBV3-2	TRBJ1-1	TGTGCCAGCAGCCCTCCGGGGGGCATGAACACTGAAGCTTTCTTT	CASSPPGGMNTEAFF
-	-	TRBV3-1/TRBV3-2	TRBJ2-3	TGTGCCAGCAGCCCACAGGACACAGATACGCAGTATTTT	CASSPQDTDTQYF
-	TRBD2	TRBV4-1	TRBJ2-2	TGCGCCAGCAGCCAAATCCGGACTAGCGACACCGGGGAGCTGTTTTTT	CASSQIRTSDTGELFF
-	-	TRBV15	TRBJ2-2	TGTGCCACCAGCAGAGCGGCGACAGGTCGAGGCACCGGGGAGCTGTTTTTT	CATSRAATGRGTGELFF
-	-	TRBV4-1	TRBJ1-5	TGCGCCAGCAGCCAAGAACAGATAAGCAATCAGCCCCAGCATTTT	CASSQEQISNQPQHF
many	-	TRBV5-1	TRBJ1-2	TGCGCCAGCAGCTCATCGGGAAGACGGGAATATGGCTACACCTTC	CASSSSGRREYGYTF
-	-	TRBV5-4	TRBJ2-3	TGTGCCAGCAGCTCGGCGCGGCGGCAGGGGATAGATACGCAGTATTTT	CASSSARRQGIDTQYF
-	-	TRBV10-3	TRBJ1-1	TGTGCCATCAGTGAGTCAACCCCTGGGCCGATTGAAGCTTTCTTT	CAISESTPGPIEAFF
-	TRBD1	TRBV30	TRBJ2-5	TGTGCCTGGAGTGGACCGGGACAGGGTATAGAGACCCAGTACTTC	CAWSGPGQGIETQYF
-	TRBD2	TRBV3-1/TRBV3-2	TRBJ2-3	TGTGCCAGCAGCCAAGCCTTTAGCGGGGGGGGTGCAGATACGCAGTATTTT	CASSQAFSGGGADTQYF
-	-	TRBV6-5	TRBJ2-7	TGTGCCAGCAGTATCCAGGGGTTCGCCTCCGAGCAGTACTTC	CASSIQGFASEQYF
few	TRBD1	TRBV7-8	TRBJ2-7	TGTGCCAGCAGCTTACGGGGACAGGGCACCTACGAGCAGTACTTC	CASSLRGQGTYEQYF
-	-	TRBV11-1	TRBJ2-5	TGTGCCAGCAGCCGTTCTCGGGGGGCCGGGGAGACCCAGTACTTC	CASSRSRGAGETQYF
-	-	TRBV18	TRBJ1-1	TGTGCCAGCTCTCCTTCAGGACAAGAAGCTTTCTTT	CASSPSGQEAFF
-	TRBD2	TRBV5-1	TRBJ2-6	TGCGCCAGCAGGGCGGGGGTAGGGAGCTCTGGGGCCAACGTCCTGACTTTC	CASRAGVGSSGANVLTF
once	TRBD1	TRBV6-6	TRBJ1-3	TGTGCCAGCAGTTACCCCGGGACAGGCTCTGGAAACACCATATATTTT	CASSYPGTGSGNTIYF
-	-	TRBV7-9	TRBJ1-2	TGTGCCAGCAGCCTCCCTGGTGGCAGGAACTATGGCTACACCTTC	CASSLPGGRNYGYTF
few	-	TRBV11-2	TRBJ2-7	TGTGCCAGCAGCCCTTACCCCCTGCGGCAGTACTTC	CASSPYPLRQYF
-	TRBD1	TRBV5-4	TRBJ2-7	TGTGCCAGCAGCCTCGGGACAGGTTACGAGCAGTACTTC	CASSLGTGYEQYF
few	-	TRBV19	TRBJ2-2	TGTGCCAGTAGTATACCGTCAGATTACGGGGAGCTGTTTTTT	CASSIPSDYGELFF
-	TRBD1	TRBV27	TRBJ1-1	TGTGCCAGCAGCCCGGGACAGGGGGCCAGGACTGAAGCTTTCTTT	CASSPGQGARTEAFF